This T cell receptor (beta chain) came from a study of T cell repertoires in cytomegalovirus infection. Study details: Matching HLA type and CMV infection were both indicated by public TCR beta signatures.

Ten or more counts support this clonotype. Its specificity is not known. TCRdb called the reads again in MiXCR, with one record for every CDR3 protein. In the table there are about 740,000 distinct CDR3 sequences, roughly a third of which are singletons. General study results and limits: Pooled public TCR beta family frequency picked out CMV carriers with the relevant HLA. In two of eight donors, the top clonotype was HLA-C-restricted CMV-specific.

The receptor was derived from a human donor in good health (CMV status not recorded). Some clones in this sample may be carry-over from other donors' samples. The source material was PBMCs.

This CDR3 reads CASSLPRDSPIGADTQYF. As DNA, the CDR3 is TGTGCCAGCAGCTTACCCCGTGACAGCCCGATAGGGGCAGATACGCAGTATTTT. This sequence joins TRBV7-8 and TRBJ2-3, with D possibly matching TRBD1 (5 bases). The CDR3 is 18 residues long. CDR1 is SGHVS, CDR2 FQNEAQ, per germline. V was clipped by 2 bases and J by 4 bases, with 22 bases between them.